These 32 T cell receptor beta chains originate from one sample sequenced in a study of blood T cells in healthy people across ages. Then a second PCR, running about 6 to 12 cycles, was carried out with a sample-barcoded 5' primer and a J-beta primer mix. TCRdb re-analysed the 5' RACE reads in MiXCR, keeping a single row per CDR3 protein. The sample has approximately 1,700,000 distinct CDR3 sequences; roughly two fifths are singletons. What was sequenced was blood. Receptors were obtained from a human donor in good health.

This clonotype has a handful of counts. The chain has TRBV7-3 and TRBJ2-3, with TRBD2 matching 11 bases. The CDR3 length is 16 residues. CDR1 SGHTA and CDR2 FQGTGA come from the germline V gene. J gave up 5 bases and V 5 bases, and 9 bases lay outside the gene matches. The CDR3 sequence: CASSSGLAGGGDTQYF. Written as DNA, the CDR3 is TGTGCCAGCAGCAGCGGACTAGCGGGTGGTGGAGATACGCAGTATTTT.

This clonotype occurred many times. V gene TRBV12-3 or TRBV12-4 combines with J gene TRBJ2-1, with TRBD2 identical over 9 bases. The CDR3 is 16 amino acids. The junction had 8 bases not matched to a gene; V was cut back by 6 bases and J by 2 bases. The CDR3 reads CASRGSGGGAYNEQFF. The CDR3 bases are TGTGCCAGCAGGGGTTCTGGCGGGGGGGCCTACAATGAGCAGTTCTTC.

The chain is built from TRBV10-3 and TRBJ1-1; the D is unclear. Germline CDR1 and CDR2: ENHRY and SYGVKD. With 0 bases removed from V and 5 bases from J, the gap between germline ends came to 7 bases. This CDR3 spans 13 amino acids. The CDR3 bases are TGTGCCATCAGTGAGTCGATTGGGACTGAAGCTTTCTTT. Encoded protein: CAISESIGTEAFF.

This clonotype was observed a few times. The gene calls are TRBV7-3 and TRBJ2-2; TRBD2 aligns across 12 bases. Germline V gene sequence: CDR1 SGHTA, CDR2 FQGTGA. The CDR3 runs 16 residues. With 5 bases clipped from V and 4 bases from J, the junction kept 5 bases outside the gene matches. DNA for the CDR3: TGTGCCAGCAGCACTGGACTAGCGGGGTCCACCGGGGAGCTGTTTTTT. Protein product: CASSTGLAGSTGELFF.

The gene calls are TRBV6-4 and TRBJ2-4, with D tentatively TRBD1 (6 bases). Trimming removed 0 bases from V and 14 bases from J, with 8 bases in between. This CDR3 spans 11 amino acids. Germline values: CDR1 MRHNA, CDR2 SNTAGT. The CDR3 nucleotides read TGTGCCAGCAGTGACTCGGACAGAAAGTACTTC. Protein: CASSDSDRKYF.

The chain couples TRBV4-3 to TRBJ1-1; D uncertain. CDR1 LGHNA and CDR2 YSLEER come from the germline V gene. Trimming stripped 0 bases from V and 3 bases from J, with 8 bases between. The CDR3 covers 14 residues. The DNA of the CDR3 is TGCGCCAGCAGCCAAGATCATGGGTACACTGAAGCTTTCTTT. Translating it yields CASSQDHGYTEAFF.

About this clonotype itself: A read error is possible here, since a much larger clone lies one base away. The chain uses TRBV11-1 and TRBJ2-7, with D possibly called TRBD1 or TRBD2 (6 bases each). Germline CDR1 is SGHAT and CDR2 is FQDESV (reference sequence). The CDR3 covers 15 residues. The germline V and J ends were trimmed by 1 base and 2 bases, with 12 bases remaining between them. The CDR3 nucleotides are TGTGCCAGCAGCTTAGGGCGGGACACCACCTACGAGCAGTACTTC. As protein: CASSLGRDTTYEQYF.

The CDR3 region has the DNA TGTGCCATCAGTGAGAGGACGGGCAATGAGCAGTTCTTC. It specifies CAISERTGNEQFF. The gene calls are TRBV10-3 and TRBJ2-1, with unresolved D. The V gene's germline CDR1 is ENHRY and CDR2 SYGVKD. CDR3 length: 13 residues. Deletions cut 2 bases from V and 6 bases from J, with 8 bases between.

This chain joins TRBV7-2 and TRBJ2-1; possible D gene TRBD2, 7 bases. The CDR3 length is 14 residues. Trimming took 8 bases from V and 8 from J, leaving 19 bases between them. Germline V CDR1 and CDR2: SGHTA, FQGNSA. The CDR3, as DNA: TGTGCCAGCGCCTTAGAGGGGGGGCGCTATGAGCAGTTCTTC. This translates into CASALEGGRYEQFF.

The V and J genes are TRBV6-6 and TRBJ1-5; no reliable D call. The germline CDR1 and CDR2 sequences are MNHNY and SVGAGI (reference sequence). The CDR3 totals 14 residues. V was cut by 7 bases and J by 0 bases, with 10 bases left in between. The CDR3 DNA reads as TGTGCCAGCACCGCTCATTATAGCAATCAGCCCCAGCATTTT. This codes for CASTAHYSNQPQHF.

V gene TRBV18 combines with J gene TRBJ1-1; D unclear. V lost 6 bases and J lost 5, with 13 bases in between. CDR1 KGHSH and CDR2 LQKENI come from the germline V gene. This CDR3 has 13 amino acids. DNA of the CDR3: TGTGCCAGCTCGCCAGTCACCGCTACTGAAGCTTTCTTT. Its protein product is CASSPVTATEAFF. Using reference TRBV18 and TRBJ1-1 for the parts outside the CDR3, the full variable domain is NAGVMQNPRHLVRRRGQEARLRCSPMKGHSHVYWYRQLPEEGLKFMVYLQKENIIDESGMPKERFSAEFPKEGPSILRIQQVVRGDSAAYFCASSPVTATEAFFGQGTRLTVV.

This sequence joins TRBV6-1 and TRBJ2-4; D not certain. TRBJ2-5 matches the DNA end more closely, so the J call is doubtful. Germline CDR1 reads MNHNS; CDR2 reads SASEGT. This CDR3 has 13 amino acids. CDR3: CASTETSGETQYF. CDR3 DNA sequence: TGTGCCAGCACGGAAACGTCCGGAGAGACCCAGTACTTC.

There are a few counts of this clonotype. The chain joins TRBV4-1 to TRBJ2-1; TRBD1 aligns across 8 bases. With 3 bases clipped from V and 2 bases from J, the junction kept 3 bases outside the gene matches. Looked up from germline, CDR1 is MGHRA and CDR2 is YSYEKL. CDR3 length: 15 amino acids. The CDR3 loop is CASSHDRGAYNEQFF. The DNA of the CDR3 is TGCGCCAGCAGCCACGACAGGGGTGCCTACAATGAGCAGTTCTTC.

The rearrangement joins TRBV20-1 to TRBJ2-3; weak D call: TRBD2 (5 bases). Germline assignment: CDR1 DFQATT and CDR2 SNEGSKA (reference sequence). The CDR3 spans 13 residues. With 3 bases removed from V and 3 bases from J, the gap between germline ends came to 10 bases. CDR3 DNA: TGCAGTGCTAGTGAGGGCTCGACAGATACGCAGTATTTT. Residues: CSASEGSTDTQYF.

V and J are TRBV29-1 and TRBJ1-5, with D possibly matching TRBD1 (5 bases). Germline V gene lookup returns CDR1 SQVTM and CDR2 ANQGSEA. V shed 6 bases and J shed 9 bases, with 18 bases lying between them. The CDR3 totals 13 residues. The CDR3 loop is CSVTGPGEGPQHF. The CDR3 coding sequence is TGCAGCGTCACCGGTCCGGGGGAAGGGCCCCAGCATTTT.

J is TRBJ2-4 and V is TRBV6-1; 8 bases align to TRBD1. The CDR3 runs to 14 residues. Trimming cost V 8 bases and J 13 bases; bases outside gene matches: 16. Germline V CDR1 and CDR2: MNHNS, SASEGT. The CDR3 spells CASVEGQAALGQYF. In nucleotides, the CDR3 is TGTGCCAGCGTCGAGGGACAGGCGGCTTTGGGGCAGTACTTC.

The chain links TRBV7-2 to TRBJ2-3, with D maybe TRBD2 (6 bases). The V gene's germline CDR1 is SGHTA and CDR2 FQGNSA. The CDR3 loop spans 14 amino acids. V was shortened by 5 bases and J by 6 bases, with 15 bases between the two germline ends. CDR3 in amino acids: CASSPPAGRDTQYF. The CDR3 DNA sequence: TGTGCCAGCAGCCCACCCGCAGGGAGGGATACGCAGTATTTT.

In its sample, this clonotype was seen many times. V gene TRBV20-1 combines with J gene TRBJ1-1; D perhaps matches TRBD1 (6 bases). The CDR3 runs to 14 residues. V dropped 6 bases and J dropped 0 bases, with 14 bases sitting between them. The V gene's germline CDR1 is DFQATT and CDR2 SNEGSKA (reference sequence). The CDR3 DNA sequence: TGCAGTGCAGGGACACCCTCCATGAACACTGAAGCTTTCTTT. Translating it yields CSAGTPSMNTEAFF.

The V and J genes are TRBV3-1 and TRBJ2-7; perhaps D is TRBD1 or TRBD2 (5 bases each). V was trimmed by 5 bases and J by 2 bases, leaving 16 bases between them. CDR1 LGHDT and CDR2 YNNKEL come from the germline V gene (reference sequence). This CDR3 spans 15 amino acids. The CDR3: CASSLVGDLPYEQYF. The CDR3 nucleotides read TGTGCCAGCAGCTTAGTCGGGGACCTGCCCTACGAGCAGTACTTC.

This clonotype has just a few counts. The V gene is TRBV5-6, the J gene TRBJ2-4; D is ambiguous. V lost 4 bases to trimming and J lost 1 base, with 18 bases between them. The CDR3 length is 17 residues. The V gene's germline CDR1 is SGHDT and CDR2 YYEEEE. The chain's CDR3 is CASSRLDIELAKNIQYF. CDR3 DNA sequence: TGTGCCAGCAGCCGCCTTGATATAGAGCTGGCCAAAAACATTCAGTACTTC.

Written as DNA, the CDR3 is TGCGCCAGCAGCTTGGTTCAGGGGGTGCGAGAGACCCAGTACTTC. Translation gives CASSLVQGVRETQYF. J is TRBJ2-5 and V is TRBV5-1; 7 bases line up with TRBD1. CDR1 SGHRS and CDR2 YFSETQ come from the germline V gene. The CDR3 is made up of 15 amino acids. V shed 0 bases, J shed 4 bases, and the junction held 6 bases outside the gene matches.

The chain uses TRBV10-3 and TRBJ1-5; no clear D. The CDR3 runs to 14 residues. Germline V gives CDR1 ENHRY, CDR2 SYGVKD. Deletions cut 6 bases from V and 6 bases from J, with 15 bases between. The CDR3 reads CAIRKDQSGQPQHF. Written as DNA, the CDR3 is TGTGCCATCAGGAAGGATCAGTCCGGTCAGCCCCAGCATTTT.

The gene calls are TRBV5-1 and TRBJ1-2; 10 positions agree with TRBD1. Unmatched junction bases numbered 5, after V lost 0 bases and J lost 3 bases. The germline V gene encodes CDR1 SGHRS and CDR2 YFSETQ. This CDR3 has 16 amino acids. In DNA, the CDR3 is TGCGCCAGCAGCTTGGGAGGGACAGGGGATTACTATGGCTACACCTTC. Protein sequence: CASSLGGTGDYYGYTF.

This clonotype was seen many times. The V gene is TRBV12-3 or TRBV12-4, the J gene TRBJ2-5, with 8 bases fitting TRBD2. V lost 6 bases to trimming and J lost 4 bases; unmatched junction nucleotides: 7. The CDR3 sequence is 14 residues long. The CDR3 DNA follows: TGTGCCAGCAGCCCCGGGGGGGCCGCAGAGACCCAGTACTTC. Its protein product is CASSPGGAAETQYF.

In DNA, the CDR3 is TGTGCCAGCAGAAGGACAGGGGGCCCCTCTGGGGCCAACGTCCTGACTTTC. Its translation: CASRRTGGPSGANVLTF. The chain recombines TRBV27 with TRBJ2-6, with TRBD1 matching 11 bases. Trimming cost V 6 bases and J 0 bases; bases outside gene matches: 4. The CDR3 spans 17 residues. Germline CDR1 is MNHEY and CDR2 is SMNVEV (reference sequence).

The J gene is TRBJ2-5, the V gene TRBV28; D uncertain. The ends were cut back, 3 bases at V and 4 bases at J, with 12 bases in the middle. CDR1 is MDHEN, CDR2 SYDVKM, per germline. This CDR3 is built from 14 residues. The CDR3 region has the DNA TGTGCCAGCAGTTTCACTGGTTGTAGAGAGACCCAGTACTTC. Amino acid sequence: CASSFTGCRETQYF.

CDR3 DNA: TGTGCCAGCGGCCCCGCGGGGAAGGAAAAACTGTTTTTT. Translated, it gives CASGPAGKEKLFF. The rearrangement joins TRBV7-6 to TRBJ1-4, with D unclear. Deletions cut 8 bases from V and 8 bases from J, with 15 bases between. CDR3 size: 13 residues. Germline V gene sequence: CDR1 SGHVS, CDR2 FNYEAQ. The full variable domain, its missing parts supplied by reference TRBV7-6 and TRBJ1-4, is GAGVSQSPRYKVTKRGQDVALRCDPISGHVSLYWYRQALGQGPEFLTYFNYEAQQDKSGLPNDRFSAERPEGSISTLTIQRTEQRDSAMYRCASGPAGKEKLFFGSGTQLSVL.

This sequence joins TRBV7-2 and TRBJ2-1; no definite D call. CDR3 length: 12 residues. Germline values: CDR1 SGHTA, CDR2 FQGNSA. V was trimmed by 5 bases and J by 12 bases, leaving 14 bases between them. CDR3 bases: TGTGCCAGCAGCCCTTTTCTCGGATGGCAGTTCTTC. Amino acid sequence: CASSPFLGWQFF.

This chain joins TRBV5-1 and TRBJ2-1, with 8 bases matching TRBD1. V lost 3 bases, J lost 0 bases, and 8 bases stayed unmatched. Germline CDR1 reads SGHRS; CDR2 reads YFSETQ. The CDR3 spans 17 residues. The CDR3 bases are TGCGCCAGCAGCTCTCCGAGGACAGGGAGCTCCTACAATGAGCAGTTCTTC. This translates into CASSSPRTGSSYNEQFF.

The chain employs TRBV13 and TRBJ2-7; D gene unclear. The V and J ends lost 5 bases and 3 bases respectively, with 8 bases between them. The CDR3 covers 12 residues. CDR1 is PRHDT and CDR2 is FYEKMQ in the germline V gene (reference sequence). The CDR3 coding sequence is TGTGCCAGCAGCATAATTAACTACGAGCAGTACTTC. Protein: CASSIINYEQYF.

This clonotype was detected only a few times. The chain is built from TRBV24-1 and TRBJ2-3; weak D call: TRBD1 (7 bases). CDR3 length: 16 residues. Trimming shortened V by 0 bases and J by 5 bases, and 14 bases separated the two germline ends. Germline V gene data show CDR1 as KGHDR and CDR2 as SFDVKD. The CDR3 loop reads CATSDLHRGGGDTQYF. The CDR3 DNA follows: TGTGCCACCAGTGATTTGCACAGGGGAGGAGGAGATACGCAGTATTTT.

V and J are TRBV6-2 or TRBV6-3 and TRBJ2-1; TRBD2 matches at 11 bases. The CDR3 extends over 14 amino acids. J lost 7 bases, V lost 7 bases, and 6 bases had no gene match. Germline values: CDR1 MNHEY, CDR2 SVGEGT. DNA of the CDR3: TGTGCCAGCAAACGGACTAGCGGGTCTAATGAGCAGTTCTTC. Translated, it gives CASKRTSGSNEQFF.